The clone carrying this T cell receptor beta chain was counted only a few times. The antigen remains unidentified. The sample is drawn from a study of beta chain features in type 1 diabetes. The study's findings and limits: Shorter TCRB CDR3s, moderately but significantly so, were found in Type 1 diabetes patients in all four CD4+ subsets. For type 1 diabetes patients, VDJ junctions showed fewer insertions and more deletions. Any HLA-type effect on TCRB rearrangement remained unresolved here.

Sequencing targeted expressed TCRB transcripts, as all isolated RNA had been reverse transcribed. Around 4 million reads per sample were averaged for naive, central memory and regulatory samples. The repertoire was sequenced with immunoSEQ multiplex PCR; TCRdb's copy has only in-frame clones and lacks some. The data show around 320,000 clones, with 14% seen just once and over 5% held by the top ten. Deletions cut 3 bases from V and 0 bases from J, with 12 bases between. The CDR3 is made up of 16 amino acids. Germline-derived CDR1 and CDR2 are SGDLS and YYNGEE. The rearrangement links TRBV9 to TRBJ2-2; tentative D call: TRBD1 (6 bases). The clonotype comes from a man aged 30 to 39 in good health. The sequencing sample was made of central memory CD4+ T cells from blood. The CDR3 nucleotides read TGTGCCAGCAGCGCCCTCGGACAGACGAACACCGGGGAGCTGTTTTTT. Translating gives CASSALGQTNTGELFF.